One and the same sample provided the 30 T cell receptor beta chains below, sequenced in a study of control samples from healthy donors and cancer patients. The data were produced by immunoSEQ multiplex PCR, yet TCRdb's version contains in-frame clones alone and is incomplete. The table shows around 140,000 clones, with just under 90% occurring only once. The sequencing input was PBMCs. The receptor set was obtained from a man aged 50 to 59 with head and neck cancer.

This rearrangement joins TRBV30 to TRBJ2-1, with D unclear. The CDR3 runs 11 residues. Germline lookup yields CDR1 GTSNPN and CDR2 SVGIG (reference sequence). V was cut by 1 base and J by 9 bases, with 7 bases left in between. The CDR3 region has the DNA TGTGCCTGGAGTGGCTCCGGTGAGCAGTTCTTC. As protein: CAWSGSGEQFF.

This clone was found once. The genes are TRBV11-3 and TRBJ1-1; 7 bases are a match to TRBD1. Trimming removed 5 bases from V and 3 bases from J; junction bases left unmatched: 6. The CDR3 spans 14 residues. Germline CDR1 reads SGHNT; CDR2 reads YENEEA. The CDR3 DNA reads TGTGCCAGCAGCCGAAGACAGGGCGACACTGAAGCTTTCTTT. Its protein product is CASSRRQGDTEAFF.

In this sample, this clone turned up a few times. This chain connects TRBV3-1 (or the pseudogene TRBV3-2) to TRBJ1-2; 7 positions agree with TRBD1. The CDR3 extends over 14 amino acids. Trimming removed 2 bases from V and 3 bases from J; junction bases left unmatched: 3. Germline V CDR1 and CDR2: LGHDT, YNNKEL (reference sequence). CDR3 residues: CASSQTGAYYGYTF. In nucleotides, the CDR3 is TGTGCCAGCAGCCAAACAGGGGCTTACTATGGCTACACCTTC.

This clone appeared a single time. The rearrangement joins TRBV10-1 to TRBJ1-1; D may be TRBD1 (5 bases). V lost 5 bases and J lost 5, with 21 bases in between. The CDR3 length is 16 residues. The germline gives CDR1 WNHNN, CDR2 SYGVQD (reference sequence). The CDR3 sequence: CASSRDRGGLGTEAFF. In DNA form, the CDR3 reads TGCGCCAGCAGTAGGGACCGGGGAGGTCTGGGGACTGAAGCTTTCTTT.

The chain joins TRBV11-2 to TRBJ2-3; TRBD2 agrees at 9 bases. This CDR3 comprises 17 residues. With V trimmed by 1 base and J by 2 bases, 7 bases remained unmatched. CDR1 is SGHAT and CDR2 is FQNNGV in the germline V gene. CDR3 region: CASSLAIKRGVTDTQYF. In nucleotides, the CDR3 is TGTGCCAGCAGCTTAGCTATTAAGCGGGGGGTCACAGATACGCAGTATTTT.

The chain recombines TRBV3-1 (or the pseudogene TRBV3-2) with TRBJ2-1, with D maybe TRBD1 (5 bases). The germline V gene has CDR1 LGHDT and CDR2 YNNKEL (reference sequence). V shed 6 bases and J shed 10 bases, with 13 bases lying between them. The CDR3 runs 12 residues. The CDR3 loop reads CASSSMRQEQFF. CDR3 DNA: TGTGCCAGCAGTTCCATGAGACAGGAGCAGTTCTTC.

The genes are TRBV5-8 and TRBJ2-5; TRBD2 is a possible D gene (6 bases). The V gene's germline CDR1 is SGHTS and CDR2 YDEGEE. The CDR3 runs 15 residues. The V and J ends lost 3 bases and 0 bases respectively, with 12 bases between them. The CDR3 reads CASSYLAEDQETQYF. The CDR3 bases are TGTGCCAGCAGCTACTTAGCGGAGGACCAAGAGACCCAGTACTTC.

For the CDR3, the DNA is TGTGCCAGTAGTACCAACACTGGGACCTACAATGAGCAGTTCTTC. Translation: CASSTNTGTYNEQFF. The chain is built from TRBV19 and TRBJ2-1, with D uncertain. The CDR3 contains 15 residues. The V end lost 4 bases, the J end lost 2 bases, and 12 bases lay between the germline ends. Germline CDR1 reads LNHDA; CDR2 reads SQIVND (reference sequence).

V is TRBV15 and J is TRBJ1-3; TRBD1 might be the D (5 bases). V gave up 1 base and J gave up 4 bases, with 8 bases separating them. Germline CDR1 LNHNV, CDR2 YYDKDF (reference sequence). The CDR3 has 14 amino acids. CDR3 in DNA: TGTGCCACCAGCAGAGGAGGGGAAGGAAACACCATATATTTT. Protein sequence: CATSRGGEGNTIYF.

This clone appeared once. V is TRBV7-9 and J is TRBJ1-4; unclear D gene. The CDR3 covers 14 residues. The germline V gene encodes CDR1 SEHNR and CDR2 FQNEAQ (reference sequence). Trimming took off 5 bases at V and 8 bases at J, with 15 bases between the two ends. Here the CDR3 reads CASSLVRAPEKLFF. The CDR3 nucleotides read TGTGCCAGCAGCCTAGTTCGGGCCCCCGAAAAACTGTTTTTT.

This chain links TRBV5-8 with TRBJ2-7, with TRBD2 matching over 11 bases. Germline CDR1 reads SGHTS; CDR2 reads YDEGEE. V gave up 1 base and J gave up 7 bases; unmatched junction bases: 10. This CDR3 is built from 16 residues. CDR3 bases: TGTGCCAGCAGCTTGTTTACTAGCGGGGGAACCGTGGAGCAGTACTTC. It translates to CASSLFTSGGTVEQYF.

The chain has TRBV10-3 and TRBJ1-1; D is perhaps TRBD1 (6 bases). Deletions cut 5 bases from V and 4 bases from J, with 17 bases between. Germline CDR1 ENHRY, CDR2 SYGVKD. The CDR3 length is 15 residues. The CDR3 bases are TGTGCCATCAGTACACAAGGGGGGAAGGGCACTGAAGCTTTCTTT. Encoded protein: CAISTQGGKGTEAFF.

V gene TRBV9 combines with J gene TRBJ1-1; tentative D call: TRBD1 (6 bases). CDR3 size: 15 residues. The V end was cut by 0 bases, the J end by 5 bases, with 14 bases between. Germline assignment: CDR1 SGDLS and CDR2 YYNGEE. CDR3 protein: CASSVDGGRGTEAFF. The CDR3 DNA reads TGTGCCAGCAGCGTAGACGGGGGGCGAGGGACTGAAGCTTTCTTT.

The gene calls are TRBV27 and TRBJ1-2, with unresolved D. CDR3 length equals 16 residues. Germline V lookup: CDR1 MNHEY, CDR2 SMNVEV (reference sequence). V lost 7 bases and J 1 base, leaving 19 bases between the germline ends. CDR3 sequence (DNA): TGTGCCAGCACCCGTCGACTCGGGGAAGATAACTATGGCTACACCTTC. Its translation: CASTRRLGEDNYGYTF.

The chain carries TRBV27 and TRBJ1-5; weak D call: TRBD1 (5 bases). V lost 3 bases to trimming and J lost 5 bases, with 11 bases between them. In germline, CDR1 is MNHEY, CDR2 SMNVEV (reference sequence). This CDR3 comprises 14 residues. The CDR3 bases are TGTGCCAGCAGTTTCGGGGGTCCTGATCAGCCCCAGCATTTT. Translating gives CASSFGGPDQPQHF.

V gene TRBV12-3 or TRBV12-4 combines with J gene TRBJ2-1, with D maybe TRBD2 (6 bases). CDR3 length: 13 residues. Trimming took 8 bases from V and 6 from J, leaving 14 bases between them. CDR3 bases: TGTGCCAGCCGGGGACTTGCACCCAATGAGCAGTTCTTC. This translates into CASRGLAPNEQFF.

The chain is built from TRBV12-3 or TRBV12-4 and TRBJ1-5; D is uncertain. Trimming pared 3 bases from V and 9 bases from J, leaving 12 bases between. This CDR3 region has 13 residues. The CDR3 DNA reads TGTGCCAGCAGTTTGGCAGGCCTCGGGCCCCAGCATTTT. It codes for CASSLAGLGPQHF.

The genes are TRBV19 and TRBJ2-7; D not resolved. The germline V gene encodes CDR1 LNHDA and CDR2 SQIVND (reference sequence). The CDR3 has 14 residues. The V end lost 1 base, the J end lost 7 bases, and 14 bases lay between the germline ends. In DNA form, the CDR3 reads TGTGCCAGTAGTATAGGGCACCTTTGGGGTGAGCAGTACTTC. Residues: CASSIGHLWGEQYF.

The chain has TRBV5-1 and TRBJ2-5; no reliable D call. Germline V lookup: CDR1 SGHRS, CDR2 YFSETQ. V was pared by 5 bases and J by 1 base, with 9 bases between. The CDR3 consists of 13 residues. The CDR3 sequence is CASRSQSQETQYF. For the CDR3, the DNA is TGCGCCAGCAGGTCCCAATCCCAAGAGACCCAGTACTTC.

This rearrangement joins TRBV9 to TRBJ2-4; 14 bases match TRBD2. The CDR3 length is 17 residues. Germline V CDR1 and CDR2: SGDLS, YYNGEE. The V and J ends lost 0 bases and 8 bases, in that order; junction bases with no gene match: 7. DNA for the CDR3: TGTGCCAGCAGCGTAGGGGGACTAGCGGGAGAGGTGGACATTCAGTACTTC. Protein: CASSVGGLAGEVDIQYF.

This sequence joins TRBV12-3 or TRBV12-4 and TRBJ2-5; the D is unclear. CDR3 length: 12 amino acids. The V and J ends lost 0 bases and 2 bases respectively, with 1 base between them. The CDR3 nucleotides read TGTGCCAGCAGTTTAGCACAAGAGACCCAGTACTTC. Translation: CASSLAQETQYF.

CDR3 residues: CASSEMVSGANVLTF. The CDR3 region has the DNA TGTGCCAGCAGTGAAATGGTTTCTGGGGCCAACGTCCTGACTTTC. V is TRBV6-1 and J is TRBJ2-6; D gene ambiguous. The CDR3 sequence is 15 residues long. The germline V gene has CDR1 MNHNS and CDR2 SASEGT. Trimming stripped 2 bases from V and 1 base from J, with 6 bases between.

The chain couples TRBV6-1 to TRBJ2-2; no clear D gene. CDR3 size: 16 residues. CDR1 is MNHNS and CDR2 is SASEGT in the germline V gene. V lost 0 bases and J lost 6, with 14 bases in between. CDR3 in DNA: TGTGCCAGCAGTGAAGCGCTTGCTTTCTTGGCCGGGGAGCTGTTTTTT. Its protein product is CASSEALAFLAGELFF.

V is TRBV10-3 and J is TRBJ2-2; D might be TRBD1 or TRBD2, each matching 5 bases. The germline V gene encodes CDR1 ENHRY and CDR2 SYGVKD. The CDR3 runs to 14 residues. Trimming pared 7 bases from V and 4 bases from J, leaving 13 bases between. The CDR3 protein is CAITRGGGTGELFF. Written as DNA, the CDR3 is TGTGCCATCACAAGGGGTGGGGGCACCGGGGAGCTGTTTTTT.

J is TRBJ1-5 and V is TRBV19; maybe TRBD1 (5 bases). Germline assignment: CDR1 LNHDA and CDR2 SQIVND (reference sequence). The CDR3 runs 15 residues. The germline V and J ends were trimmed by 5 bases and 4 bases, with 15 bases remaining between them. The CDR3 reads CASSEGGALNQPQHF. The DNA of the CDR3 is TGTGCCAGTAGTGAAGGAGGGGCACTTAATCAGCCCCAGCATTTT.

This clone was seen a few times. The genes are TRBV9 and TRBJ2-7, with 8 nucleotides matching TRBD1. The trim removed 4 bases at V and 1 base at J, leaving 10 bases unmatched. The germline CDR1 and CDR2 sequences are SGDLS and YYNGEE. The CDR3 spans 16 residues. Here the CDR3 DNA reads TGTGCCAGCAGCAAACGGGGGACAGGCGGTTCCTACGAGCAGTACTTC. Residues: CASSKRGTGGSYEQYF.

The V gene is TRBV4-1, the J gene TRBJ2-1; 7 nucleotides agree with TRBD2. CDR3 length: 15 residues. Germline-derived CDR1 and CDR2 are MGHRA and YSYEKL. The V gene end was trimmed by 6 bases and the J gene end by 0 bases; junction bases not matched to a gene: 5. CDR3 loop: CASSLPSGSYNEQFF. In DNA, the CDR3 is TGCGCCAGCAGTCTCCCTAGCGGCTCCTACAATGAGCAGTTCTTC.

In its sample, this clone is medium-sized. This chain connects TRBV4-2 to TRBJ2-1, with unresolved D. Deletions cut 4 bases from V and 5 bases from J, with 12 bases between. CDR3 length: 14 amino acids. The germline V gene has CDR1 LGHNA and CDR2 YNFKEQ. The CDR3, as DNA: TGTGCCAGCAGCCCGGAAAGGCAAAACAATGAGCAGTTCTTC. It specifies CASSPERQNNEQFF.

The CDR3 is CASSSFRAGVDEQFF. The CDR3 coding sequence is TGTGCCAGTTCTTCCTTTAGGGCGGGAGTGGATGAGCAGTTCTTC. This sequence joins TRBV19 and TRBJ2-1; 7 bases agree with TRBD2. V was pared by 8 bases and J by 8 bases, with 15 bases of the junction left unmatched. Germline CDR1 LNHDA, CDR2 SQIVND (reference sequence). CDR3 length equals 15 residues.

The V call is TRBV5-6, the J call TRBJ2-3; D gene ambiguous. V dropped 0 bases and J dropped 5 bases, with 4 bases sitting between them. CDR3 length: 12 amino acids. Germline assignment: CDR1 SGHDT and CDR2 YYEEEE. CDR3 coding DNA: TGTGCCAGCAGCTTGGTTCTAGATACGCAGTATTTT. Amino acid sequence: CASSLVLDTQYF.